One and the same sample provided the 15 T cell receptor beta chains below, sequenced in a study of blood T cell repertoires in COVID-19 (dated by TCRdb to 2018 to 2021). The library was prepared using the immunoSEQ multiplex PCR assay. Imported from immuneACCESS, the table was reduced by TCRdb to in-frame sequences with V and J called. These copies leave out some clones; in studies compared against another copy, an unresolved V gene accounts for under half, and the cause of the remainder is not known. Across this sample there are some 200,000 clones, with about 91% seen only once. The ten largest clones take up around 0.77% of the sample. The sample consisted of PBMCs or T cells enriched from blood (not recorded which). Receptor source: a woman aged 18-30 years who had recovered from COVID-19.

V usage is TRBV11-1 and J usage is TRBJ2-7; 8 nucleotides agree with TRBD1. CDR3 length: 13 residues. The germline V gene encodes CDR1 SGHAT and CDR2 FQDESV (reference sequence). The V and J ends lost 4 bases and 6 bases, in that order; junction bases with no gene match: 5. The chain's CDR3 is CASSYDRGGEQYF. The CDR3 bases are TGTGCCAGCAGCTACGACAGGGGAGGCGAGCAGTACTTC.

This clone was seen more than once but under ten times. This sequence joins TRBV5-1 and TRBJ1-5, with 7 bases lining up with TRBD1. V was pared by 0 bases and J by 0 bases, with 6 bases of the junction left unmatched. This CDR3 is built from 17 residues. Looked up from germline, CDR1 is SGHRS and CDR2 is YFSETQ. CDR3: CASSLGPTGFSNQPQHF. The CDR3 coding sequence is TGCGCCAGCAGCTTGGGCCCGACAGGGTTTAGCAATCAGCCCCAGCATTTT.

This chain joins TRBV9 and TRBJ2-1, with TRBD1 matching 7 bases. From germline, CDR1 is SGDLS and CDR2 YYNGEE. This CDR3 comprises 16 residues. The ends lost 2 bases at V and 4 bases at J; junction bases unmatched: 9. The CDR3 loop is CASSVTGTAAYNEQFF. The DNA of the CDR3 is TGTGCCAGCAGCGTCACCGGGACAGCCGCTTACAATGAGCAGTTCTTC.

The V and J genes are TRBV6-5 and TRBJ2-7; 11 bases align to TRBD2. Germline V lookup: CDR1 MNHEY, CDR2 SVGAGI. Losses at the gene ends were 5 bases for V and 3 bases for J; bases not matched to a gene: 6. This CDR3 comprises 15 residues. The CDR3 coding sequence is TGTGCCAGCAGTCGGGCCGGGACTAGCGGCTACGAGCAGTACTTC. This translates into CASSRAGTSGYEQYF.

Here the CDR3 reads CASSISPPIAGFYEQYF. The DNA for the CDR3 is TGTGCCAGTAGTATCTCCCCCCCCATTGCAGGGTTCTACGAGCAGTACTTC. The chain carries TRBV19 and TRBJ2-7; D may be TRBD1 (5 bases). The CDR3 is made up of 17 amino acids. The germline V gene has CDR1 LNHDA and CDR2 SQIVND (reference sequence). Trimming removed 3 bases at V and 3 bases at J, with 21 bases between.

The chain has TRBV4-1 and TRBJ1-6; D is unclear. Looked up from germline, CDR1 is MGHRA and CDR2 is YSYEKL. V was trimmed by 7 bases and J by 0 bases, leaving 10 bases between them. This CDR3 has 15 amino acids. The CDR3, as DNA: TGCGCCAGCACGAGGGTGGGCTCCTATAATTCACCCCTCCACTTT. It yields the protein CASTRVGSYNSPLHF.

The chain joins TRBV19 to TRBJ1-2; TRBD1 matches 7 bases. The trim removed 5 bases at V and 7 bases at J, leaving 10 bases unmatched. The germline V gene encodes CDR1 LNHDA and CDR2 SQIVND (reference sequence). CDR3 length equals 14 residues. The CDR3 DNA is TGTGCCAGTAGTGAATCGACAGGGTGGGGTGGCTACACCTTC. This gives the protein CASSESTGWGGYTF.

The gene calls are TRBV27 and TRBJ2-3; weak D call: TRBD2 (5 bases). The CDR3 loop spans 15 amino acids. Trimming removed 0 bases at V and 1 base at J, with 8 bases between. CDR1 is MNHEY and CDR2 is SMNVEV in the germline V gene (reference sequence). CDR3 amino acids: CASSLSPAGTDTQYF. In nucleotides, the CDR3 is TGTGCCAGCAGTTTATCCCCAGCGGGCACAGATACGCAGTATTTT.

The rearrangement links TRBV21-1 to TRBJ1-4; the DNA was not used to check the table's D call, TRBD1. TRBV21-1 is recorded as a pseudogene. This CDR3 has 16 amino acids. This CDR3 reads CASSTAWSLTNEKLFF. The CDR3 bases are TGTGCCAGCAGCACAGCATGGTCGCTTACAAATGAAAAACTGTTTTTT.

This clone was found once. The chain links TRBV4-2 to TRBJ2-3; D call uncertain. CDR1 and CDR2 (germline): LGHNA, YNFKEQ. The CDR3 runs to 16 residues. Trimming left V 1 base short and J 0 bases short, with 11 bases between. The CDR3 DNA sequence: TGTGCCAGCAGCCAAGTTTTGCGAGCTAGCACAGATACGCAGTATTTT. This codes for CASSQVLRASTDTQYF.

This chain connects TRBV4-3 to TRBJ1-5, with TRBD1 as a possible D gene (6 bases). Between the trimmed V and J ends, which lost 0 bases and 7 bases, there was a span of 10 bases. Looked up from germline, CDR1 is LGHNA and CDR2 is YSLEER. The CDR3 length is 14 residues. The DNA of the CDR3 is TGCGCCAGCAGCCAAGATGGAAGGGGGCAGCCCCAGCATTTT. Amino acid sequence: CASSQDGRGQPQHF.

The V gene is TRBV3-1 (or the pseudogene TRBV3-2), the J gene TRBJ2-5; D may be TRBD2 (6 bases). CDR1 and CDR2 (germline): LGHDT, YNNKEL (reference sequence). The CDR3 runs 14 residues. With 4 bases removed from V and 3 bases from J, the gap between germline ends came to 12 bases. CDR3 loop: CASSLVPGEETQYF. CDR3 nucleotide sequence: TGTGCCAGCAGCCTGGTACCGGGGGAAGAGACCCAGTACTTC.

J is TRBJ1-1 and V is TRBV27; D unclear. V was shortened by 0 bases and J by 4 bases, with 12 bases between the two germline ends. Germline V gene sequence: CDR1 MNHEY, CDR2 SMNVEV (reference sequence). The CDR3 is 15 amino acids. CDR3 coding DNA: TGTGCCAGCAGTTTATCCCCGGGAGGAGGCACTGAAGCTTTCTTT. It codes for CASSLSPGGGTEAFF.

The J gene is TRBJ2-7, the V gene TRBV6-5, with 7 bases fitting TRBD2. Germline CDR1 is MNHEY and CDR2 is SVGAGI. V was pared by 7 bases and J by 0 bases, with 9 bases of the junction left unmatched. The length of the CDR3 is 15 residues. CDR3 bases: TGTGCCAGCACCCGCCCTGGCGGGAGCTCCTACGAGCAGTACTTC. This gives the protein CASTRPGGSSYEQYF.

This clone has a single count. The gene calls are TRBV6-1 and TRBJ2-7; the match to TRBD1 covers 7 bases. Germline lookup yields CDR1 MNHNS and CDR2 SASEGT. The CDR3 consists of 15 residues. The trim removed 1 base at V and 4 bases at J, leaving 7 bases unmatched. CDR3 residues: CASSEGTGDVYEQYF. The DNA of the CDR3 is TGTGCCAGCAGTGAAGGTACAGGGGATGTATACGAGCAGTACTTC.